This TCR beta chain comes out of a study of somatic mutations in cytotoxic T cells in rheumatoid arthritis. This clone was observed a few times. Its antigen is still unknown. Findings and caveats of the study: Antigens recognized by the expanded CD8+ clones were unknown.

The CDR3 length is 16 residues. With 3 bases clipped from V and 8 bases from J, the junction kept 9 bases outside the gene matches. Looked up from germline, CDR1 is KGHSH and CDR2 is LQKENI. The data were produced by immunoSEQ multiplex PCR, yet TCRdb's version contains in-frame clones alone and is incomplete. The sample has about 18,000 clones; 80% are singletons. V gene TRBV18 combines with J gene TRBJ1-6; 8 bases match TRBD1. Sequences were obtained from CD8+ T cells sorted from blood. This clonotype originated in an adult with rheumatoid arthritis. For the CDR3, the DNA is TGTGCCAGCTCACCCCTCCCGGGACAGGTGGATTCACCCCTCCACTTT. Translation: CASSPLPGQVDSPLHF.